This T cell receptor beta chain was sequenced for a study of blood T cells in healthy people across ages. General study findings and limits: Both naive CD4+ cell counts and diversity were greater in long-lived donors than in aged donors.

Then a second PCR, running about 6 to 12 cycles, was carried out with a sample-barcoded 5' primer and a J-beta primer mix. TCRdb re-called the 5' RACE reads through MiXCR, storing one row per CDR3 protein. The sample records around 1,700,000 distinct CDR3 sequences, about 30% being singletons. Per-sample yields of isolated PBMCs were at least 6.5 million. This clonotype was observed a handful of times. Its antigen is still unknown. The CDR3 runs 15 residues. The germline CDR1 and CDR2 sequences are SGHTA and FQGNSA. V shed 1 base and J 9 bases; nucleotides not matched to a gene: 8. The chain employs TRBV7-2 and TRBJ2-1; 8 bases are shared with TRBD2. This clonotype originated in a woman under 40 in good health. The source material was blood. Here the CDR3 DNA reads TGTGCCAGCAGCTTAGTTGGCGGGGGGCCTATTGAGCAGTTCTTC. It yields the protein CASSLVGGGPIEQFF.